The following is a T cell receptor beta chain sequence with its context. What it recognizes is unknown. This specimen belongs to a study of shared clonotypes between healthy human individuals. Findings of the study overall: Shared across a few donors were around 4.7% of the naive CD4 clonotypes. Sampling covered blood only; tissue repertoires likely differ.

V trimming: 2 bases; J trimming: 5 bases; junction bases outside the gene matches: 2. CDR3 length equals 14 residues. CDR1 is SGHTA, CDR2 FQGNSA, per germline. Every subset had its genomic DNA shared out evenly among several immunoSEQ plates. TCRdb keeps only in-frame clones here, not all; method: immunoSEQ multiplex PCR. Of approximately 400,000 clones listed, about 96% are singletons. Specimen: memory CD8+ T cells sorted from blood. Subset reported: CD45RO+ cells pooled with CCR7-negative TemRA cells. The receptor comes from a man aged 25-45 years in good health. J is TRBJ2-5 and V is TRBV7-2; TRBD2 agrees at 10 bases. This CDR3 reads CASSLSGRGETQYF. The CDR3 DNA follows: TGTGCCAGCAGCTTAAGCGGGAGGGGGGAGACCCAGTACTTC. Full variable domain (remainder filled in from reference TRBV7-2 and TRBJ2-5): GAGVSQSPSNKVTEKGKDVELRCDPISGHTALYWYRQSLGQGLEFLIYFQGNSAPDKSGLPSDRFSAERTGGSVSTLTIQRTQQEDSAVYLCASSLSGRGETQYFGPGTRLLVL.